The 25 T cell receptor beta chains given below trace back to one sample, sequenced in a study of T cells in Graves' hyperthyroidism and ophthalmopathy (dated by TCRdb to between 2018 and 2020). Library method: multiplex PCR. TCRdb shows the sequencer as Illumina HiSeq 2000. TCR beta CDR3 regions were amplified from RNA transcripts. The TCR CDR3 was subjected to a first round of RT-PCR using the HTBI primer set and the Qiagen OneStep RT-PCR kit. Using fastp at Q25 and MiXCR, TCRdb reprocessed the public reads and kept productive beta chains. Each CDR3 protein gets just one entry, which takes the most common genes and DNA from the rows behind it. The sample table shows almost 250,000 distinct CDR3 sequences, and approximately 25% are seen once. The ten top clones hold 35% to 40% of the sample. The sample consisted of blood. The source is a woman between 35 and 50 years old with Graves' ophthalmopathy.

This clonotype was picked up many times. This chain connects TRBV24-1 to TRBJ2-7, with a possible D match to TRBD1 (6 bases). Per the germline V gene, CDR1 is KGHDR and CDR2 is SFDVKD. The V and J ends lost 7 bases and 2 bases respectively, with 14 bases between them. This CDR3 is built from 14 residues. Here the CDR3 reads CATRPGHPTYEQYF. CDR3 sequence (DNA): TGTGCCACCAGACCGGGACACCCAACCTACGAGCAGTACTTC.

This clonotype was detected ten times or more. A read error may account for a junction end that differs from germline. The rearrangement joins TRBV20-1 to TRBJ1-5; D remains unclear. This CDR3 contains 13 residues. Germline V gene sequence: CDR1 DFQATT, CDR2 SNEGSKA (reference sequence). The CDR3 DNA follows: TGCAGTGCTAGAATGGATAGCAATCGGCCCCAGCATTTT. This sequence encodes CSARMDSNRPQHF.

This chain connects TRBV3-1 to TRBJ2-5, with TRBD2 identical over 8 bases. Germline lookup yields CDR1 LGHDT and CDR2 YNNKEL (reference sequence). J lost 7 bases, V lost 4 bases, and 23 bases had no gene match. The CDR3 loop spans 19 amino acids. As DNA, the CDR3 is TGTGCCAGCAGCCTACTCCCCCCAACAGGGACTAGTGGTTTTCGGACCCAGTACTTC. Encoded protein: CASSLLPPTGTSGFRTQYF.

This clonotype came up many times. The CDR3 is CASSPIYGANVLTF. The DNA for the CDR3 is TGTGCCAGCAGCCCGATCTATGGGGCCAACGTCCTGACTTTC. This chain joins TRBV12-3 or TRBV12-4 and TRBJ2-6, with D uncertain. V was trimmed by 6 bases and J by 3 bases, leaving 9 bases between them. CDR3 length: 14 residues.

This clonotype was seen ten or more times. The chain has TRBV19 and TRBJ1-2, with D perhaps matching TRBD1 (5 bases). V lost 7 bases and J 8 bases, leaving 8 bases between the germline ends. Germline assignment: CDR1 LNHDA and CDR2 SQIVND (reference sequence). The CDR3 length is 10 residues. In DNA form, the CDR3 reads TGTGCCAGTAAAGAGGGGGGCTACACCTTC. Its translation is CASKEGGYTF.

In DNA form, the CDR3 reads TGTGCCAGCGCCGAGTGGCAAGAGACCCAGTACTTC. Its protein product is CASAEWQETQYF. V and J are TRBV6-5 and TRBJ2-5; D ambiguous. Germline V gene data show CDR1 as MNHEY and CDR2 as SVGAGI. The ends were cut back, 8 bases at V and 2 bases at J, with 9 bases in the middle. The CDR3 sequence is 12 residues long.

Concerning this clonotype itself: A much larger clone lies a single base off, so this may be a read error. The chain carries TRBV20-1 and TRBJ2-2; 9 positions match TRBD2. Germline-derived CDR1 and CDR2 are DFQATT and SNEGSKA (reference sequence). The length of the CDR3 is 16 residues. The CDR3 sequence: CSARGFSGSNTRELFF. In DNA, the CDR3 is TGCAGTGCTAGAGGGTTTAGCGGGAGTAACACCAGGGAGCTGTTTTTT.

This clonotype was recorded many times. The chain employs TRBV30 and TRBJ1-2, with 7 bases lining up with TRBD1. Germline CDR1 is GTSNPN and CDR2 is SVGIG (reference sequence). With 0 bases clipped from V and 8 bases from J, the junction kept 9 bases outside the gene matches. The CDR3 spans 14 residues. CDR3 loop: CAWSVGIGDSGYTF. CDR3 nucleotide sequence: TGTGCCTGGAGTGTTGGGATAGGGGACAGCGGCTACACCTTC.

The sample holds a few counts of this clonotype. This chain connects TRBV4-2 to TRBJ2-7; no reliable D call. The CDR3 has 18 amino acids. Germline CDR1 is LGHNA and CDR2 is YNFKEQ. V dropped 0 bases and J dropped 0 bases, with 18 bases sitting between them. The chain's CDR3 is CASSQDLTVGKFSYEQYF. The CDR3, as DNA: TGTGCCAGCAGCCAAGATCTTACGGTTGGGAAGTTCTCCTACGAGCAGTACTTC.

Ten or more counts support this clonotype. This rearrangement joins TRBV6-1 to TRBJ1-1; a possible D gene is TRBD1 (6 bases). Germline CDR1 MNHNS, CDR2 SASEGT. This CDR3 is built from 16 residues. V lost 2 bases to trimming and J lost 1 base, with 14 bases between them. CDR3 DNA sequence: TGTGCCAGCAGTGAATCTGGGGGGCGGCCGAACACTGAAGCTTTCTTT. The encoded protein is CASSESGGRPNTEAFF.

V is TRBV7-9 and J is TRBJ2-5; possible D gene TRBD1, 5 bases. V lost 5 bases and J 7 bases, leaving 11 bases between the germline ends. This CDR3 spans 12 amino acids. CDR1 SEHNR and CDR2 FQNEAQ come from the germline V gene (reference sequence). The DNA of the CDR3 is TGTGCCAGCAGCCTCCAGGGTTCGACCCAGTACTTC. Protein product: CASSLQGSTQYF.

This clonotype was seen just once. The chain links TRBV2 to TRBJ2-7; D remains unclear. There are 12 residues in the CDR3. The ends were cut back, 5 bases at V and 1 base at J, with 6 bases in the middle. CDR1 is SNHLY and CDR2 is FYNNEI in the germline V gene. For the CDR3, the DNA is TGTGCCAGCAGTATCGTTTCCTACGAGCAGTACTTC. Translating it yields CASSIVSYEQYF.

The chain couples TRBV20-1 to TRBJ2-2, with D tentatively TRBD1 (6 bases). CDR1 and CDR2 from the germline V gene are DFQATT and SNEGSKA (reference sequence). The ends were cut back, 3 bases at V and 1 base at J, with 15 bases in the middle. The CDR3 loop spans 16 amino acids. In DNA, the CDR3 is TGCAGTGCTAGTAGGTCTGGGGGCAGGAACACCGGGGAGCTGTTTTTT. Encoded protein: CSASRSGGRNTGELFF.

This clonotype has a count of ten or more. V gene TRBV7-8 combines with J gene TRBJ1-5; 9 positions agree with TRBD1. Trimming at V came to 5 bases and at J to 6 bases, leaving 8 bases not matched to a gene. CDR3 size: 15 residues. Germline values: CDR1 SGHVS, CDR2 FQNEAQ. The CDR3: CASSLLQGAGQPQHF. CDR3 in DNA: TGTGCCAGCAGCCTATTACAGGGGGCGGGTCAGCCCCAGCATTTT.

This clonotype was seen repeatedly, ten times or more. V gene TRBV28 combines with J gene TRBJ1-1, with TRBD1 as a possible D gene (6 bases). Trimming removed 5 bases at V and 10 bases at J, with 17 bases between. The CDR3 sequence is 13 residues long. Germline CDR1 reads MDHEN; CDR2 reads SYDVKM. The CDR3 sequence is CASSARAGGGAFF. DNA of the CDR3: TGTGCCAGCAGTGCCCGGGCAGGAGGGGGAGCTTTCTTT.

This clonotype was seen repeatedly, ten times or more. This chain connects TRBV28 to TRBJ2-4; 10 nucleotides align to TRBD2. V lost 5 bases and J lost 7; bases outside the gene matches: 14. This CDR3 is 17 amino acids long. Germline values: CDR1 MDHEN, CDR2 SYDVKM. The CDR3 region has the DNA TGTGCCAGCAGTAACTTCGGGAGACCTAGCGGGAGTAACATTCAGTACTTC. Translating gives CASSNFGRPSGSNIQYF.

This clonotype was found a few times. CDR3 sequence reads: CSNTQGSSGYTF. CDR3 DNA sequence: TGCAGCAATACCCAGGGTTCGAGTGGCTACACCTTC. The V gene is TRBV20-1, the J gene TRBJ1-2, with D possibly matching TRBD1 (5 bases). Germline CDR1 and CDR2: DFQATT and SNEGSKA (reference sequence). This CDR3 has 12 residues.

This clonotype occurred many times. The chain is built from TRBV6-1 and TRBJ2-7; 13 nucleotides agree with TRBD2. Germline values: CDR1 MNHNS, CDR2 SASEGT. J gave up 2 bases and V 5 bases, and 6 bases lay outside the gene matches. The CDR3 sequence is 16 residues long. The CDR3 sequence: CASSKGTSGAPYEQYF. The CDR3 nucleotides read TGTGCCAGCAGTAAAGGGACTAGCGGGGCCCCCTACGAGCAGTACTTC.

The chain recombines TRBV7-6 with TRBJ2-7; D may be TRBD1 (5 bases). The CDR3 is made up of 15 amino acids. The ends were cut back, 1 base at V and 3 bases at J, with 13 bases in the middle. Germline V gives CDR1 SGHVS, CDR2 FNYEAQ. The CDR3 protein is CASSLDQGRFYEQYF. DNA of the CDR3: TGTGCCAGCAGCTTAGACCAGGGTCGATTCTACGAGCAGTACTTC. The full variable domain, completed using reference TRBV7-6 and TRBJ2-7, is GAGVSQSPRYKVTKRGQDVALRCDPISGHVSLYWYRQALGQGPEFLTYFNYEAQQDKSGLPNDRFSAERPEGSISTLTIQRTEQRDSAMYRCASSLDQGRFYEQYFGPGTRLTVT.

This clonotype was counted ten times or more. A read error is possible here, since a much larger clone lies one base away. This CDR3 is CASSQTARSYEQYF. CDR3 nucleotide sequence: TGTGCCAGCAGCCAGACTGCTCGCTCCTACGAGCAGTACTTC. V is TRBV7-8 and J is TRBJ2-7; D remains ambiguous. Trimming pared 5 bases from V and 0 bases from J, leaving 11 bases between. Germline CDR1 is SGHVS and CDR2 is FQNEAQ. This CDR3 is built from 14 residues.

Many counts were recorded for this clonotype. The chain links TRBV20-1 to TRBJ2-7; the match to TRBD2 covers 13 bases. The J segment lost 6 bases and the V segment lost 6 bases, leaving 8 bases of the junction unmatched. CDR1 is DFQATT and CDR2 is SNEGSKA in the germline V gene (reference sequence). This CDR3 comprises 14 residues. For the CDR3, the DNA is TGCAGTGCGGAAGGACTAGCGGGAGCGCTCGAGCAGTACTTC. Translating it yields CSAEGLAGALEQYF.

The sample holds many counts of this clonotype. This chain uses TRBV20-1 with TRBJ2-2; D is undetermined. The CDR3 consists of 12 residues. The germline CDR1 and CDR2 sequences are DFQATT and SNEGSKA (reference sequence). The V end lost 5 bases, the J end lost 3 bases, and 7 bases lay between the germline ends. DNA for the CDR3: TGCAGTGCTTTCTCGGACACCGGGGAGCTGTTTTTT. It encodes CSAFSDTGELFF.

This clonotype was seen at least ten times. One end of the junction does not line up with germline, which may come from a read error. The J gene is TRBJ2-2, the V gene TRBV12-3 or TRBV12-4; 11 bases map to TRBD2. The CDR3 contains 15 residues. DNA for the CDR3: TGTGCCAGCAGATTAGCGGGAGGGCCTGGCGGGGAGCTGTTTTTT. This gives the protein CASRLAGGPGGELFF.

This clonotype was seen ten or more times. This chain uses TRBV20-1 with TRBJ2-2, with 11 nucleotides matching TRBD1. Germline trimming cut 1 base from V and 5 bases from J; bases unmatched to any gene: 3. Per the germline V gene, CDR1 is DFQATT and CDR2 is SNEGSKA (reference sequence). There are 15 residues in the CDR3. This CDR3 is CSARVWDRGTGELFF. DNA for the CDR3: TGCAGTGCTAGAGTTTGGGACAGGGGGACCGGGGAGCTGTTTTTT.

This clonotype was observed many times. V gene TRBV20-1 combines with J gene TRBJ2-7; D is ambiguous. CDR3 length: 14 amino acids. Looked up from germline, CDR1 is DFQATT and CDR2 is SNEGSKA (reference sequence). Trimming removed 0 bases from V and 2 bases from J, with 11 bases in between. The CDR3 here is CSARDPRLPYEQYF. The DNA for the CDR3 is TGCAGTGCTAGAGATCCCCGCCTGCCCTACGAGCAGTACTTC.